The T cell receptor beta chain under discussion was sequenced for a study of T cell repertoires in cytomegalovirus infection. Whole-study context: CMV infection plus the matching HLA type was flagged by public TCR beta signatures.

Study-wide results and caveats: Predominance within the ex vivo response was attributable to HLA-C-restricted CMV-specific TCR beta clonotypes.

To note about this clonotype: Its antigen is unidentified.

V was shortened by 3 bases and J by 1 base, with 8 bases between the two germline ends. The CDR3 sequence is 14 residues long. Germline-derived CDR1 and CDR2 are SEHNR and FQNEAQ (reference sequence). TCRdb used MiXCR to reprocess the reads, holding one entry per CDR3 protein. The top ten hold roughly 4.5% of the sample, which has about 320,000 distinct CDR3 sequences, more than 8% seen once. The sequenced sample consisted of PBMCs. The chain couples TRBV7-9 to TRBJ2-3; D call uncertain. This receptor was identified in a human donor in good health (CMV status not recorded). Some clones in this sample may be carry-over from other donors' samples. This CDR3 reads CASSFESGTDTQYF. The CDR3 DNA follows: TGTGCCAGCAGCTTTGAAAGCGGCACAGATACGCAGTATTTT.